The 11 T cell receptor beta chains given below trace back to one sample, sequenced in a study of blood T cell repertoires in COVID-19. TCRdb's copy holds only in-frame clones and misses some; the assay was immunoSEQ multiplex PCR. In the table there are about 190,000 clones, approximately 84% of which are singletons. The sequenced material came from PBMCs or T cells enriched from blood (not recorded which). The receptor set was obtained from a woman aged 30 to 39 who had recovered from COVID-19.

This chain links TRBV3-1 (or the pseudogene TRBV3-2) with TRBJ2-7; maybe TRBD2 (6 bases). This CDR3 contains 13 residues. Germline values: CDR1 LGHDT, CDR2 YNNKEL (reference sequence). The V end was cut by 5 bases, the J end by 6 bases, with 14 bases between. The CDR3, as DNA: TGTGCCAGCAGCTTGGGGAGGAACTCCGAGCAGTACTTC. As protein: CASSLGRNSEQYF.

The rearrangement joins TRBV6-5 to TRBJ2-1; 12 bases align to TRBD2. The CDR3 is 16 residues long. The junction had 3 bases not matched to a gene; V was cut back by 2 bases and J by 4 bases. Germline-derived CDR1 and CDR2 are MNHEY and SVGAGI. DNA for the CDR3: TGTGCCAGCAGTTACCTAGCGGGAGGGCGGTACAATGAGCAGTTCTTC. Amino acids: CASSYLAGGRYNEQFF.

Here the CDR3 reads CASNSGTGEDTQYF. The CDR3, as DNA: TGTGCCAGCAATTCCGGGACAGGGGAAGATACGCAGTATTTT. V usage is TRBV2 and J usage is TRBJ2-3; 10 positions match TRBD1. Trimming took 7 bases from V and 5 from J; bases not matched to a gene: 6. Germline V gives CDR1 SNHLY, CDR2 FYNNEI. The CDR3 has 14 amino acids.

This chain links TRBV20-1 with TRBJ2-1; 7 nucleotides agree with TRBD1. From germline, CDR1 is DFQATT and CDR2 SNEGSKA (reference sequence). This CDR3 has 17 residues. Germline trimming cut 3 bases from V and 0 bases from J; bases unmatched to any gene: 11. The DNA of the CDR3 is TGCAGTGCTAGTGGTACAGGGGATTTGAGCTCCTACAATGAGCAGTTCTTC. It specifies CSASGTGDLSSYNEQFF.

DNA of the CDR3: TGTGCCTGGAGTGTAGATTCACGCTACACAGATACGCAGTATTTT. It encodes CAWSVDSRYTDTQYF. J is TRBJ2-3 and V is TRBV30; D uncertain. Trimming cost V 0 bases and J 2 bases, with 12 bases left between them. Germline-derived CDR1 and CDR2 are GTSNPN and SVGIG (reference sequence). This CDR3 region has 15 residues.

This clone was seen only a few times. The chain recombines TRBV11-2 with TRBJ2-3, with TRBD1 as a possible D gene (5 bases). CDR1 and CDR2 from the germline V gene are SGHAT and FQNNGV. The CDR3 loop spans 12 amino acids. V was pared by 11 bases and J by 6 bases, with 15 bases between. The CDR3 DNA reads as TGTGCCGGGGCCGGCCAGGGCGATACGCAGTATTTT. Amino acid sequence: CAGAGQGDTQYF.

The chain carries TRBV11-2 and TRBJ1-3, with D hard to call. CDR1 and CDR2 (germline): SGHAT, FQNNGV. This CDR3 spans 16 amino acids. The V end was cut by 1 base, the J end by 0 bases, with 10 bases between. The CDR3 region is CASSLAAASSGNTIYF. The CDR3 DNA reads as TGTGCCAGCAGCTTAGCGGCAGCGAGCTCTGGAAACACCATATATTTT. Combining the CDR3 with reference TRBV11-2 and TRBJ1-3 gives the whole variable domain EAGVAQSPRYKIIEKRQSVAFWCNPISGHATLYWYQQILGQGPKLLIQFQNNGVVDDSQLPKDRFSAERLKGVDSTLKIQPAKLEDSAVYLCASSLAAASSGNTIYFGEGSWLTVV.

This clone was counted a few times. The chain carries TRBV2 and TRBJ1-6, with 7 bases aligning to TRBD1. Germline lookup yields CDR1 SNHLY and CDR2 FYNNEI. The CDR3 runs 13 residues. V shed 6 bases, J shed 6 bases, and the junction held 2 bases outside the gene matches. CDR3 residues: CASRRDSNSPLHF. The CDR3 region has the DNA TGTGCCAGCAGGAGGGACAGTAATTCACCCCTCCACTTT.

V and J are TRBV7-9 and TRBJ2-7, with D possibly TRBD2 on 5 matching bases. Germline CDR1 and CDR2: SEHNR and FQNEAQ (reference sequence). V lost 1 base and J lost 2, with 9 bases in between. This CDR3 comprises 14 residues. CDR3 DNA sequence: TGTGCCAGCAGCTTAGGTCTAGCTCCCTACGAGCAGTACTTC. This sequence encodes CASSLGLAPYEQYF. Full variable domain (remainder filled in from reference TRBV7-9 and TRBJ2-7): DTGVSQNPRHKITKRGQNVTFRCDPISEHNRLYWYRQTLGQGPEFLTYFQNEAQLEKSRLLSDRFSAERPKGSFSTLEIQRTEQGDSAMYLCASSLGLAPYEQYFGPGTRLTVT.

This chain joins TRBV19 and TRBJ1-1; D is undetermined. Trimming pared 3 bases from V and 8 bases from J, leaving 7 bases between. Germline loops: CDR1 LNHDA, CDR2 SQIVND (reference sequence). CDR3 length: 11 amino acids. The CDR3 DNA follows: TGTGCCAGTAGTATTAGCAGAGAAGCTTTCTTT. It translates to CASSISREAFF. The full variable domain, in which reference TRBV19 and TRBJ1-1 provide the parts outside the CDR3, is DGGITQSPKYLFRKEGQNVTLSCEQNLNHDAMYWYRQDPGQGLRLIYYSQIVNDFQKGDIAEGYSVSREKKESFPLTVTSAQKNPTAFYLCASSISREAFFGQGTRLTVV.

The gene calls are TRBV6-5 and TRBJ1-1; TRBD1 might be the D (5 bases). Germline values: CDR1 MNHEY, CDR2 SVGAGI. Trimming removed 0 bases at V and 11 bases at J, with 16 bases between. The CDR3 loop spans 14 amino acids. CDR3 in amino acids: CASSYSRQLLEAFF. Here the CDR3 DNA reads TGTGCCAGCAGTTACTCGAGACAGCTCCTTGAGGCTTTCTTT.